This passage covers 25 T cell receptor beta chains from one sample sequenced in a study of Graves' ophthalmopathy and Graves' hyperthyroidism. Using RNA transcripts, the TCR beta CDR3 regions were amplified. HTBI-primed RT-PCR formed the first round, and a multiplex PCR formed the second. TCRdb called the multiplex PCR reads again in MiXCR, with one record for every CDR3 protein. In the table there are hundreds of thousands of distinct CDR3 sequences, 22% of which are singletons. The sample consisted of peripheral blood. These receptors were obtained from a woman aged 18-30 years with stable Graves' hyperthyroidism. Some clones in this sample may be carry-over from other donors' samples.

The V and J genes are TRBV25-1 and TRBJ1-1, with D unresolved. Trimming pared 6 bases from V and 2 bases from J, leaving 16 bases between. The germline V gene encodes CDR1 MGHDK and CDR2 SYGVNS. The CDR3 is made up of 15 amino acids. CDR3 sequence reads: CASSKESSGNTEAFF. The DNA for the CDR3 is TGTGCCAGCAGCAAAGAGTCGTCGGGAAACACTGAAGCTTTCTTT.

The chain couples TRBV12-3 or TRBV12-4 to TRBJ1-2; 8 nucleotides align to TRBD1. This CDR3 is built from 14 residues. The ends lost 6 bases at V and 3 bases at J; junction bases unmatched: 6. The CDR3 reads CASRRTGSDYGYTF. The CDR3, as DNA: TGTGCCAGCAGACGGACAGGGTCGGACTATGGCTACACCTTC.

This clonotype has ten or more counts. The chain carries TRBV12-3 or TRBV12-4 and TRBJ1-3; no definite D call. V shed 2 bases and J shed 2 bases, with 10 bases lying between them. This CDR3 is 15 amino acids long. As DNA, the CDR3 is TGTGCCAGCAGTTTATGGCGGTTTCCTGGAAACACCATATATTTT. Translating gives CASSLWRFPGNTIYF.

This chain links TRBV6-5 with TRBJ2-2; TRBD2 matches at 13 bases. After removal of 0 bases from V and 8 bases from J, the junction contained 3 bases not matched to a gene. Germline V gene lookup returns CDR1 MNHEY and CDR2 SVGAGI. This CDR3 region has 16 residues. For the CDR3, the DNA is TGTGCCAGCAGTTACTCAGGGACTAGCGGGAATGGGGAGCTGTTTTTT. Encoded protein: CASSYSGTSGNGELFF.

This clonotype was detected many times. The CDR3 region is CASSESSFTNTGELFF. The CDR3 bases are TGCGCCAGCAGTGAGTCCTCATTCACGAACACCGGGGAGCTGTTTTTT. V usage is TRBV10-1 and J usage is TRBJ2-2, with D unresolved. Per germline, CDR1 WNHNN and CDR2 SYGVQD (reference sequence). CDR3 length: 16 residues. Between the trimmed V and J ends, which lost 0 bases and 0 bases, there was a span of 8 bases.

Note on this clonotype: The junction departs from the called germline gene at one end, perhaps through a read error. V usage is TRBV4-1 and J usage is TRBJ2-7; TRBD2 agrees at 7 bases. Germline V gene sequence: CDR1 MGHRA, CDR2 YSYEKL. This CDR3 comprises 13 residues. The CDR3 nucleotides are TGCGCCAGCAGCCCTCTCGCTAGCGGTCCGCTGGACTTC. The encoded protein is CASSPLASGPLDF.

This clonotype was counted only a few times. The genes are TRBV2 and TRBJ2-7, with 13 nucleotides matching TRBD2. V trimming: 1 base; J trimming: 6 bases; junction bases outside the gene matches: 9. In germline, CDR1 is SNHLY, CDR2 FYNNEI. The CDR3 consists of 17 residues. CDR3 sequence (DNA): TGTGCCAGCAGTGAAGGGAGTTGGACTAGCGGGGGCCTCGAGCAGTACTTC. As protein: CASSEGSWTSGGLEQYF. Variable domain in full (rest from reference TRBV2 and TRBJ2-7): EPEVTQTPSHQVTQMGQEVILRCVPISNHLYFYWYRQILGQKVEFLVSFYNNEISEKSEIFDDQFSVERPDGSNFTLKIRSTKLEDSAMYFCASSEGSWTSGGLEQYFGPGTRLTVT.

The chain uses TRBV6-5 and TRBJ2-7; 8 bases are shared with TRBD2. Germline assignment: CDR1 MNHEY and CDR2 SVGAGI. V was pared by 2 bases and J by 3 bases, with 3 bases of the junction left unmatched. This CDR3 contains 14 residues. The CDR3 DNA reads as TGTGCCAGCAGTTACGGGACTAGTATCTACGAGCAGTACTTC. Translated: CASSYGTSIYEQYF.

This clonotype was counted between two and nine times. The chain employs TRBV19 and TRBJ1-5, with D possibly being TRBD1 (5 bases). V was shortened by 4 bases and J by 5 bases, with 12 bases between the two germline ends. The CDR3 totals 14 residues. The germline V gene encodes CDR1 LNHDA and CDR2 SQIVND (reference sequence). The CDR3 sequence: CASSNRQTHQPQHF. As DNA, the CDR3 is TGTGCCAGTAGTAATCGACAGACTCATCAGCCCCAGCATTTT. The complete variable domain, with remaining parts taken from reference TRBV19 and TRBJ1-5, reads DGGITQSPKYLFRKEGQNVTLSCEQNLNHDAMYWYRQDPGQGLRLIYYSQIVNDFQKGDIAEGYSVSREKKESFPLTVTSAQKNPTAFYLCASSNRQTHQPQHFGDGTRLSIL.

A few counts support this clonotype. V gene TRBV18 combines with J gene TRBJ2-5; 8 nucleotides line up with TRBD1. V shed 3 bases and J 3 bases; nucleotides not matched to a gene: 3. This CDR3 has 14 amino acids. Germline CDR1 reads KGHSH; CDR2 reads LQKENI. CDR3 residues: CASSPDRGKETQYF. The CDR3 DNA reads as TGTGCCAGCTCACCTGACAGGGGAAAAGAGACCCAGTACTTC.

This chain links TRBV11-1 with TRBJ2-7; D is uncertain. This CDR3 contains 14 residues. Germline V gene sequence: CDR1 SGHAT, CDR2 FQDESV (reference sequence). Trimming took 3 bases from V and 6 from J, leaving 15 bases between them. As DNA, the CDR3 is TGTGCCAGCAGCTTTGGCGCATTGGGGTTCGAGCAGTACTTC. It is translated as CASSFGALGFEQYF.

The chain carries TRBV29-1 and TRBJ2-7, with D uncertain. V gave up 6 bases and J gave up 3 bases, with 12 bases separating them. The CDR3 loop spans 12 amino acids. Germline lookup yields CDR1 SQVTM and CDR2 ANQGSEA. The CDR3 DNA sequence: TGCAGCGTCGGCATGCAGCGCTACGAGCAGTACTTC. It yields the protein CSVGMQRYEQYF.

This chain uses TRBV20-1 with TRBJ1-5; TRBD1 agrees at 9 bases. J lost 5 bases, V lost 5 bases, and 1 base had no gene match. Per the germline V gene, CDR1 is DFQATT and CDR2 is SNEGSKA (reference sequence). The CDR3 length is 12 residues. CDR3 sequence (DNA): TGCAGTGCTGGGACAGGGCATCAGCCCCAGCATTTT. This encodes CSAGTGHQPQHF.

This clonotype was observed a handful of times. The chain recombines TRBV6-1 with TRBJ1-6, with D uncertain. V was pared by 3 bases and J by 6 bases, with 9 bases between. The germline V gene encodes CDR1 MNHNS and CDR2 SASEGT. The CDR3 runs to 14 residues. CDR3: CASSDDQTNSPLHF. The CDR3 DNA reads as TGTGCCAGCAGTGACGACCAAACTAATTCACCCCTCCACTTT.

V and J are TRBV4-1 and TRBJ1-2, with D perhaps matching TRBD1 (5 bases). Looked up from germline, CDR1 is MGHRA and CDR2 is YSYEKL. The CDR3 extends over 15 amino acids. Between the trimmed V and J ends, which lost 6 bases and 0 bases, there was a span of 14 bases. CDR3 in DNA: TGCGCCAGCAGACAACCAGGGACCGCTAACTATGGCTACACCTTC. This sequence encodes CASRQPGTANYGYTF.

This chain's CDR3 is CASSFSWKQPQHF. CDR3 coding DNA: TGTGCCAGCAGTTTTTCGTGGAAGCAGCCCCAGCATTTT. V is TRBV27 and J is TRBJ1-5; D gene uncertain. The CDR3 contains 13 residues. Germline lookup yields CDR1 MNHEY and CDR2 SMNVEV (reference sequence). Between the trimmed V and J ends, which lost 3 bases and 7 bases, there was a span of 10 bases.

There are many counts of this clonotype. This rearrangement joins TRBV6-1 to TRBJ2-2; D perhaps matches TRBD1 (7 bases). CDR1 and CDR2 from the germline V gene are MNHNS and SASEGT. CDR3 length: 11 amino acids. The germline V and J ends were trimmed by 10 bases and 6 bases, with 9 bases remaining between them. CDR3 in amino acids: CAIRGAGELFF. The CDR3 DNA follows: TGTGCCATCAGGGGGGCCGGGGAGCTGTTTTTT.

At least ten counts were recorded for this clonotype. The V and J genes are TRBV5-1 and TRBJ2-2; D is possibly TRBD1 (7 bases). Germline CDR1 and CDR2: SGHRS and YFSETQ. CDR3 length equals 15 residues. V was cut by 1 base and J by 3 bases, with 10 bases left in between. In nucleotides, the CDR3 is TGCGCCAGCAGCTTGACAGGGGAGGACACCGGGGAGCTGTTTTTT. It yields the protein CASSLTGEDTGELFF.

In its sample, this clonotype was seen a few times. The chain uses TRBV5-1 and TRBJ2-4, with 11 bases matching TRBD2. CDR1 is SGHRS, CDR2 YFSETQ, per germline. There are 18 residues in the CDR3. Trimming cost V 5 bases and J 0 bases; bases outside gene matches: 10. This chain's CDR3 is CASRRGLAEGIAKNIQYF. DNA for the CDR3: TGCGCCAGCAGGCGGGGACTAGCGGAGGGTATAGCCAAAAACATTCAGTACTTC.

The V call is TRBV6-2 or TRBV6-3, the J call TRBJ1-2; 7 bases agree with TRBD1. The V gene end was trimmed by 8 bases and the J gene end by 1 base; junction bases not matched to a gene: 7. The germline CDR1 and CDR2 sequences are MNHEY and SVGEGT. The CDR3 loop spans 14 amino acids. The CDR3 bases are TGTGCCAGCTGCGACAGGGCCTATAACTATGGCTACACCTTC. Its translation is CASCDRAYNYGYTF.

The CDR3 protein is CASGEGSPRRWAKNIQYF. The CDR3 DNA reads as TGCGCCAGCGGGGAGGGGAGCCCTCGCAGGTGGGCCAAAAACATTCAGTACTTC. The J gene is TRBJ2-4, the V gene TRBV5-1; the match to TRBD2 covers 7 bases. The ends lost 7 bases at V and 1 base at J; junction bases unmatched: 17. In germline, CDR1 is SGHRS, CDR2 YFSETQ. CDR3 length: 18 residues. Combining the CDR3 with reference TRBV5-1 and TRBJ2-4 gives the whole variable domain KAGVTQTPRYLIKTRGQQVTLSCSPISGHRSVSWYQQTPGQGLQFLFEYFSETQRNKGNFPGRFSGRQFSNSRSEMNVSTLELGDSALYLCASGEGSPRRWAKNIQYFGAGTRLSVL.

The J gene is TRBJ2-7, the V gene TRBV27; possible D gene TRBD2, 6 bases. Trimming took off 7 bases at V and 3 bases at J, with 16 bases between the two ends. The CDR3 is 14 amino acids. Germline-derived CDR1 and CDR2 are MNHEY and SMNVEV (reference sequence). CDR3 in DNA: TGTGCCAGCAATAAGGGTGGGGGGTTCTACGAGCAGTACTTC. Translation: CASNKGGGFYEQYF.

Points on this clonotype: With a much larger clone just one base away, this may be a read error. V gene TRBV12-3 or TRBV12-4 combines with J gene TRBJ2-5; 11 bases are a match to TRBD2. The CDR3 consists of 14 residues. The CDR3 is CASKLAGVQETLYF. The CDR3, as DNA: TGTGCCAGCAAACTAGCGGGGGTCCAAGAGACCCTGTACTTC.

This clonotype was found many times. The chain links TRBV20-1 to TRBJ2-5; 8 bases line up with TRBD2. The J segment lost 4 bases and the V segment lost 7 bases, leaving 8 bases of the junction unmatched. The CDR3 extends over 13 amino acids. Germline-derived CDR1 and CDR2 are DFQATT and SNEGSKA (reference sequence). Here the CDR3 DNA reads TGCAGTGTACAAGCGGGGGCGGGAGAGACCCAGTACTTC. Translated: CSVQAGAGETQYF.

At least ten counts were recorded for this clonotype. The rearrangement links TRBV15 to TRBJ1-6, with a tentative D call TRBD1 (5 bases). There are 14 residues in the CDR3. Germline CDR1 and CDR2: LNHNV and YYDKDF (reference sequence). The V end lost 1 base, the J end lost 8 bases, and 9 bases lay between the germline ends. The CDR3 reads CATSRGQRYSPLHF. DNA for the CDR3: TGTGCCACCAGCAGAGGACAGAGGTATTCACCCCTCCACTTT.